This T cell receptor (beta chain) was recovered during a study of blood T cell repertoires in COVID-19. The CDR3 is 17 amino acids. Assay: immunoSEQ multiplex PCR; the TCRdb copy retains only in-frame clones and omits some. The table has 150,000 to 170,000 clones, around 80% seen once. The sequencing input was PBMCs or T cells enriched from blood (not recorded which). The chain is built from TRBV21-1 and TRBJ2-7; the table assigns TRBD2, which was not confirmed against the DNA. TRBV21-1 counts as a pseudogene. This TCR was sampled from a man aged 45-65 years who had recovered from COVID-19. This chain's CDR3 is CASSPGGAGGRGYEQYF. In DNA form, the CDR3 reads TGTGCCAGCAGCCCCGGGGGAGCGGGGGGTAGGGGATACGAGCAGTACTTC.